This T cell receptor (beta chain) was profiled in a study of T cells in Graves' hyperthyroidism and ophthalmopathy. Every diagnosis used clinical symptoms, serum thyroxine and TRAb, thyroid ultrasound and orbital computed tomography. Study results and caveats: Using 13 V-J features, a model discriminated ophthalmopathy from stable hyperthyroidism. The blood repertoire included most of the expanded thyroid clonotypes above 0.001.

Amplification of TCR beta CDR3 regions used RNA as the template. A first-round RT-PCR of the TCR CDR3 used the HTBI primer set. TCRdb reprocessed the multiplex PCR reads with MiXCR, giving one entry per CDR3 protein. This sample has about half a million distinct CDR3 sequences, with less than 25% found just once. The CDR3 spans 12 residues. Trimming removed 3 bases at V and 6 bases at J, with 9 bases between. The V gene's germline CDR1 is DFQATT and CDR2 SNEGSKA (reference sequence). In the case of this clonotype: Its antigen is currently unknown.

The source material was blood. This receptor was obtained from a man between 18 and 29 years old with Graves' hyperthyroidism. The V gene is TRBV20-1, the J gene TRBJ2-4; D unclear. In DNA form, the CDR3 reads TGCAGTGCTAGTATTGGCTTAAACATTCAGTACTTC. Translation gives CSASIGLNIQYF.